This T cell receptor beta chain was profiled in a study of cytomegalovirus exposure and HLA in healthy donors. Note on this clone: Antigen unknown.

TCRdb's copy holds only in-frame clones and misses some; the assay was immunoSEQ multiplex PCR. The table includes 100,000 to 120,000 clones, 86% detected once. Trimming left V 4 bases short and J 4 bases short, with 9 bases between. CDR3 size: 13 residues. Germline CDR1 reads SGHDN; CDR2 reads FVKESK. Findings and limits, study-wide: According to a subsequent analysis, TCR clusters from the first cohort were inclined to appear together in the 120 validation repertoires. Rarity marked most TCR sequences, yet some public TCRs occurred in many donors. A list of about 160 TCR beta chains associated with cytomegalovirus was given.

The chain has TRBV14 and TRBJ2-3, with D unclear. This receptor was taken from a woman aged 18-35 years in good health and CMV-seropositive. Sequenced sample: PBMCs. The DNA of the CDR3 is TGTGCCAGCAGCCCCAGGTCCCCAGATACGCAGTATTTT. Translation gives CASSPRSPDTQYF.